This TCR beta chain was retrieved from a study of cytomegalovirus exposure and HLA in healthy donors. Findings and caveats of the study: A later examination showed that TCR association rates differed by HLA locus, with DRB1 most and HLA-C fewest. It was about 180 TCR beta chains that were listed as cytomegalovirus-associated. Researchers reported in a later analysis that common viral pathogens appeared linked to several top clusters. In a later analysis, CMV-associated beta chains were mostly HLA-associated, it appeared.

V was shortened by 7 bases and J by 3 bases, with 13 bases between the two germline ends. This CDR3 is 13 amino acids long. CDR1 is SQVTM, CDR2 ANQGSEA, per germline. Details on this clone: Its antigen is unidentified.

With 60 Vbeta and 13 Jbeta primers, the PCR was carried out. Profiled with immunoSEQ multiplex PCR; TCRdb holds only in-frame clones, not every one. Altogether more than 80,000 clones are present, around 75% being singletons, with the ten largest covering around 2.8%. The TCR was taken from a male donor in good health and CMV-seropositive. The rearrangement links TRBV29-1 to TRBJ1-3, with D uncertain. Source material: PBMCs. Here the CDR3 DNA reads TGCAGCGCCCGCCTAAGCGGTGGAAACACCATATATTTT. Its protein product is CSARLSGGNTIYF.